This T cell receptor (beta chain) stems from a study of response to subunit inactivated influenza vaccine. Broader study findings: Authors proposed each seasonal influenza vaccination draws in few new T cells.

V lost 6 bases and J lost 2; bases outside the gene matches: 6. Per germline, CDR1 WSHSY and CDR2 SAAADI. This CDR3 comprises 15 residues. TCRdb called the RT-PCR reads again in MiXCR, with one record for every CDR3 protein. This table has hundreds of thousands of distinct CDR3 sequences, about 15% appearing once. This clonotype was detected many times. Its matching antigen is unknown. The sequencing used CD4+ T cells sorted from PBMCs, collected around 25 months after vaccination. The sequence derives from a man aged 45-69 years who received an inactivated influenza vaccine. V gene TRBV10-2 combines with J gene TRBJ2-3; the match to TRBD1 covers 9 bases. DNA of the CDR3: TGCGCCAGCAGCGAACAGGGGGCCTCCACAGATACGCAGTATTTT. As protein: CASSEQGASTDTQYF.